Each of the 18 T cell receptor beta chains below was sequenced from the same sample in a study of OX40 agonist ivuxolimab in advanced cancers. The repertoire was sequenced with immunoSEQ multiplex PCR; TCRdb's copy has only in-frame clones and lacks some. Of tens of thousands of clones listed, more than 85% are singletons. The sample was CD4+ or CD8+ T cells sorted from blood, taken in a trial of the OX40 agonist ivuxolimab. The receptors stem from an adult with an advanced solid tumor such as melanoma, head and neck, liver or kidney cancer.

This clone has just one count. V and J are TRBV2 and TRBJ2-3; TRBD2 is a possible D gene (6 bases). V was shortened by 3 bases and J by 0 bases, with 7 bases between the two germline ends. This CDR3 is 14 amino acids long. From germline, CDR1 is SNHLY and CDR2 FYNNEI. The CDR3 nucleotides are TGTGCCAGCAGTGAGGAGGGTAGCACAGATACGCAGTATTTT. Translation: CASSEEGSTDTQYF.

This clone has just one count. V usage is TRBV28 and J usage is TRBJ2-7; 8 bases line up with TRBD1. This CDR3 contains 19 residues. J gave up 0 bases and V 0 bases, and 13 bases lay outside the gene matches. The germline V gene encodes CDR1 MDHEN and CDR2 SYDVKM. CDR3 sequence (DNA): TGTGCCAGCAGTTTATGGATCTTGGGGACAGGTCAAAGCTCCTACGAGCAGTACTTC. It codes for CASSLWILGTGQSSYEQYF.

The chain uses TRBV18 and TRBJ2-7; maybe TRBD1 (6 bases). The CDR3 sequence is 15 residues long. Trimming took off 3 bases at V and 3 bases at J, with 15 bases between the two ends. Germline V gives CDR1 KGHSH, CDR2 LQKENI. The CDR3 DNA sequence: TGTGCCAGCTCACCTCAAAGGGGGATCTACTACGAGCAGTACTTC. Protein sequence: CASSPQRGIYYEQYF.

The rearrangement links TRBV7-9 to TRBJ2-5; D may match TRBD1 or TRBD2 (5 bases each). The germline V and J ends were trimmed by 6 bases and 11 bases, with 19 bases remaining between them. The CDR3 is made up of 13 amino acids. CDR1 is SEHNR, CDR2 FQNEAQ, per germline (reference sequence). CDR3 region: CASSPTWDDGQYF. The CDR3 DNA is TGTGCCAGCAGTCCAACCTGGGACGACGGGCAGTACTTC. Full variable domain (rest looked up from reference TRBV7-9 and TRBJ2-5): DTGVSQNPRHKITKRGQNVTFRCDPISEHNRLYWYRQTLGQGPEFLTYFQNEAQLEKSRLLSDRFSAERPKGSFSTLEIQRTEQGDSAMYLCASSPTWDDGQYFGPGTRLLVL.

This clone was observed once. The genes are TRBV9 and TRBJ2-3; weak D call: TRBD2 (7 bases). In germline, CDR1 is SGDLS, CDR2 YYNGEE. This CDR3 has 16 residues. V was trimmed by 6 bases and J by 3 bases, leaving 20 bases between them. The CDR3, as DNA: TGTGCCAGCACCACCTTTGGAGGGGGGGGGACAGATACGCAGTATTTT. It is translated as CASTTFGGGGTDTQYF. The variable domain in full, completed from reference TRBV9 and TRBJ2-3, reads DSGVTQTPKHLITATGQRVTLRCSPRSGDLSVYWYQQSLDQGLQFLIQYYNGEERAKGNILERFSAQQFPDLHSELNLSSLELGDSALYFCASTTFGGGGTDTQYFGPGTRLTVL.

This chain joins TRBV6-1 and TRBJ2-6, with D perhaps matching TRBD2 (5 bases). The CDR3 extends over 15 amino acids. CDR1 and CDR2 (germline): MNHNS, SASEGT. V lost 1 base to trimming and J lost 4 bases, with 8 bases between them. CDR3 bases: TGTGCCAGCAGTGAAGGGGGAGCCGGGGCCAACGTCCTGACTTTC. This encodes CASSEGGAGANVLTF.

The chain employs TRBV13 and TRBJ2-3; D is unresolved. Trimming pared 5 bases from V and 4 bases from J, leaving 10 bases between. The CDR3 contains 13 residues. Germline assignment: CDR1 PRHDT and CDR2 FYEKMQ (reference sequence). CDR3 residues: CASSTEIPDTQYF. The CDR3 coding sequence is TGTGCCAGCAGCACAGAGATCCCAGATACGCAGTATTTT.

V and J are TRBV9 and TRBJ2-1; D unresolved. Germline V CDR1 and CDR2: SGDLS, YYNGEE. The CDR3 totals 13 residues. V lost 0 bases and J lost 4, with 5 bases in between. CDR3: CASSVADYNEQFF. DNA for the CDR3: TGTGCCAGCAGCGTAGCGGATTACAATGAGCAGTTCTTC. The full variable domain, its missing parts supplied by reference TRBV9 and TRBJ2-1, is DSGVTQTPKHLITATGQRVTLRCSPRSGDLSVYWYQQSLDQGLQFLIQYYNGEERAKGNILERFSAQQFPDLHSELNLSSLELGDSALYFCASSVADYNEQFFGPGTRLTVL.

The chain is built from TRBV13 and TRBJ1-2, with D perhaps TRBD1 (5 bases). CDR3 length: 15 amino acids. V was pared by 0 bases and J by 6 bases, with 14 bases between. In germline, CDR1 is PRHDT, CDR2 FYEKMQ (reference sequence). The CDR3 region is CASSLGQGQSNGYTF. The CDR3 DNA reads as TGTGCCAGCAGCTTAGGCCAGGGTCAGTCGAATGGCTACACCTTC.

The rearrangement joins TRBV2 to TRBJ1-5, with D possibly TRBD1 on 5 matching bases. This CDR3 comprises 16 residues. Trimming removed 3 bases from V and 5 bases from J, with 17 bases in between. From germline, CDR1 is SNHLY and CDR2 FYNNEI. For the CDR3, the DNA is TGTGCCAGCAGTGACAGGGCCCCTACTCGTTATCAGCCCCAGCATTTT. Translated, it gives CASSDRAPTRYQPQHF.

This clone has just one count. The rearrangement joins TRBV7-9 to TRBJ2-1; 12 positions match TRBD2. J gave up 4 bases and V 6 bases, and 10 bases lay outside the gene matches. Germline loops: CDR1 SEHNR, CDR2 FQNEAQ (reference sequence). The CDR3 extends over 17 amino acids. In DNA, the CDR3 is TGTGCCAGCAGTTCTCTAGCGGGAGGGCGGGGTTACAATGAGCAGTTCTTC. Translation: CASSSLAGGRGYNEQFF.

The chain links TRBV29-1 to TRBJ2-7; 14 bases are shared with TRBD2. In germline, CDR1 is SQVTM, CDR2 ANQGSEA. The V segment lost 6 bases and the J segment 6 bases; nucleotides outside the gene matches: 7. This CDR3 is built from 14 residues. The CDR3 DNA follows: TGCAGCGTCGCCAGGACTAGCGGGAGGAGCGAGCAGTACTTC. It is translated as CSVARTSGRSEQYF.

The rearrangement joins TRBV7-2 to TRBJ2-7; a weak D match, TRBD2 (5 bases). Trimming left V 1 base short and J 4 bases short, with 14 bases between. The germline V gene encodes CDR1 SGHTA and CDR2 FQGNSA. The CDR3 has 15 residues. CDR3 bases: TGTGCCAGCAGCTTAGACGGAGGCAGGAGATACGAGCAGTACTTC. Amino acids: CASSLDGGRRYEQYF. Together with reference TRBV7-2 and TRBJ2-7, the CDR3 gives the full variable domain: GAGVSQSPSNKVTEKGKDVELRCDPISGHTALYWYRQSLGQGLEFLIYFQGNSAPDKSGLPSDRFSAERTGGSVSTLTIQRTQQEDSAVYLCASSLDGGRRYEQYFGPGTRLTVT.

This rearrangement joins TRBV5-1 to TRBJ2-3; tentatively, D is TRBD1 or TRBD2 (5 bases each). Trimming took 4 bases from V and 1 from J, leaving 19 bases between them. The CDR3 extends over 17 amino acids. Germline V gene sequence: CDR1 SGHRS, CDR2 YFSETQ. DNA of the CDR3: TGCGCCAGCAGCACCTCCATCGGGACGGTCGGCACAGATACGCAGTATTTT. This codes for CASSTSIGTVGTDTQYF.

The V call is TRBV4-1, the J call TRBJ2-2; D might be TRBD1 (6 bases). The ends were cut back, 4 bases at V and 6 bases at J, with 15 bases in the middle. Germline V gene data show CDR1 as MGHRA and CDR2 as YSYEKL. The CDR3 is 15 residues long. The CDR3 nucleotides read TGCGCCAGCAGCCTCGGGACATCAAGGGCCGGGGAGCTGTTTTTT. It specifies CASSLGTSRAGELFF.

This clone was counted only a few times. The V gene is TRBV7-9, the J gene TRBJ2-7, with a possible D match to TRBD2 (6 bases). The CDR3 contains 13 residues. Trimming shortened V by 6 bases and J by 3 bases, and 12 bases separated the two germline ends. From germline, CDR1 is SEHNR and CDR2 FQNEAQ (reference sequence). The CDR3 here is CASSPPGGYEQYF. CDR3 in DNA: TGTGCCAGCAGTCCTCCCGGGGGCTACGAGCAGTACTTC.

The rearrangement links TRBV6-5 to TRBJ2-3, with D possibly being TRBD2 (5 bases). Trimming took 7 bases from V and 3 from J, leaving 17 bases between them. The CDR3 is 15 residues long. Germline V CDR1 and CDR2: MNHEY, SVGAGI. CDR3 region: CASKLVLAGTDTQYF. Written as DNA, the CDR3 is TGTGCCAGCAAACTCGTCCTAGCCGGGACAGATACGCAGTATTTT.

This chain uses TRBV11-2 with TRBJ2-1; no clear D. V was clipped by 2 bases and J by 2 bases, with 7 bases between them. This CDR3 spans 14 amino acids. Germline CDR1 is SGHAT and CDR2 is FQNNGV. The CDR3 nucleotides read TGTGCCAGCAGCTTATGGTATACCTACAATGAGCAGTTCTTC. Translated: CASSLWYTYNEQFF.